A single T cell receptor beta chain is shown here with its context. No antigen is known for it. No much larger clone exists at a distance of one base, and base qualities are not known. From a lookup of the germline V gene, CDR1 and CDR2 are MNHEY and SVGAGI. From the cysteine through the phenylalanine, the CDR3 covers 12 amino acids. This entry keeps only the CDR3 DNA: 36 bases, framed from base 1. V gives up 7 bases and J gives up 3 bases, and the segment between their germline ends measures 8 bases. Libraries were prepared through the immunoSEQ multiplex PCR assay. Regarding the original processing steps: To diagnose cytomegalovirus status from the catalog of TCR beta chain sequences, a statistical classification framework was built. This immuneACCESS table, as held by TCRdb, lists in-frame sequences with V and J called but not all clones. Of the missing ones, under half trace to an unresolved V gene in checked studies; the others have no known cause. That table is the source of V, J and clone size, and D and trimming were worked out from the DNA. This sample lists over 150,000 clones; 85% were detected once. Approximately 15% of the sample goes to the ten largest clones.

The donors were included in the validation cohort of over a hundred subjects, a group kept apart from the approximately 700-subject first cohort. The data originate from a study of cytomegalovirus exposure and HLA in healthy donors (dated by TCRdb to 2017 to 2019). Concerning the study at large: The 650 to 750 repertoires of the first cohort and the roughly 120 validation repertoires were produced on the same platform, according to a later analysis. The aim of the study was to test whether cataloging public T cell receptors could identify signatures of past pathogen exposure. Besides the first cohort of 666 subjects, a separate validation cohort made up of 120 different subjects was used. High-throughput TCR immunosequencing, statistical association of individual TCRs with disease status, and machine learning were combined to predict cytomegalovirus infection status.

Findings and caveats that apply to the study as a whole: In the study, approximately 160 TCR beta chains were listed as associated with cytomegalovirus. The validation cohort had no HLA typing available for a later analysis, so co-occurrence within that cohort was assessed over all 110 or so repertoires. According to the authors, the approach could potentially be generalized to other disease states and immunological phenotypes. Across donors, most TCR sequences were observed very rarely, whereas some public TCRs were present in many individuals. In a later analysis, TCRs clustered in the first cohort were found to also tend to co-occur in the 120 or so validation repertoires, with 94% of cluster scores above 0. The classifier was reported to diagnose cytomegalovirus status with high specificity and sensitivity in both the original and validation cohorts. A few of the identified cytomegalovirus-associated TCR beta chains were confirmed in vitro to be specific for cytomegalovirus antigens.

Sequenced material: PBMCs. The sequence was collected from a man between 18 and 29 years old in good health and CMV-seropositive. The receptor chain draws on TRBV6-5 and TRBJ2-3, with no confidently assigned D gene. The DNA reads as follows: TGTGCCAGCAAGAGTAGTACAGATACGCAGTATTTT. It specifies CASKSSTDTQYF.